This paragraph reports one TCR beta chain. This record comes from a study of control samples from healthy donors and cancer patients. The CDR3 spans 13 residues. V lost 4 bases to trimming and J lost 0 bases, with 5 bases between them. The germline CDR1 and CDR2 sequences are SGHKS and YYEKEE (reference sequence). Only in-frame clones appear in the TCRdb table, and some are missing; sequencing was by immunoSEQ multiplex PCR. The repertoire holds 260,000 or so clones, with approximately 80% as singletons. The source material was PBMCs. The rearrangement uses TRBV5-5 and TRBJ2-4; possibly TRBD2 for D (5 bases). This clonotype was obtained from a woman aged 55-70 years with lung cancer. Here the CDR3 DNA reads TGTGCCAGCAGCGGACTAGCCAAAAACATTCAGTACTTC. Translating it yields CASSGLAKNIQYF.